A single sample is the source of the 25 T cell receptor beta chains below, sequenced in a study of blood T cell repertoires in COVID-19. Assay: immunoSEQ multiplex PCR; the TCRdb copy retains only in-frame clones and omits some. The sample includes approximately 75,000 clones, approximately 85% seen only once; the top ten take under 6%. Sequencing used peripheral blood. Receptors were obtained from a man at least 80 years old with acute or convalescent COVID-19.

The chain links TRBV28 to TRBJ1-2; maybe TRBD1 (6 bases). Germline V gene sequence: CDR1 MDHEN, CDR2 SYDVKM. The V gene lost 4 bases and the J gene lost 4 bases, with 13 bases spanning the gap. This CDR3 is built from 14 residues. The CDR3 region has the DNA TGTGCCAGCAGTTCGCAACAGGGCGCCTATGGCTACACCTTC. Translating gives CASSSQQGAYGYTF.

The chain uses TRBV2 and TRBJ2-4, with a possible D match to TRBD1 (6 bases). V was pared by 5 bases and J by 0 bases, with 14 bases between. Germline lookup yields CDR1 SNHLY and CDR2 FYNNEI. The CDR3 has 16 residues. The CDR3 nucleotides read TGTGCCAGCAGTTTAGGACAGATTATAGCCAAAAACATTCAGTACTTC. It translates to CASSLGQIIAKNIQYF.

The V and J genes are TRBV7-2 and TRBJ2-5, with 8 bases identical to TRBD2. The CDR3 contains 17 residues. V lost 0 bases, J lost 4 bases, and 10 bases stayed unmatched. In germline, CDR1 is SGHTA, CDR2 FQGNSA. The CDR3 here is CASSLARVGGALETQYF. The DNA of the CDR3 is TGTGCCAGCAGCTTAGCACGGGTCGGGGGGGCCTTAGAGACCCAGTACTTC.

This CDR3 reads CASGPGQGPSSGNTIYF. Here the CDR3 DNA reads TGCGCCAGCGGCCCGGGACAGGGGCCCAGCTCTGGAAACACCATATATTTT. The V call is TRBV5-1, the J call TRBJ1-3, with 10 bases that match TRBD1. V lost 7 bases and J lost 0; bases outside the gene matches: 10. In germline, CDR1 is SGHRS, CDR2 YFSETQ. There are 17 residues in the CDR3.

The CDR3 reads CASSVGVGEVWEKLFF. CDR3 bases: TGTGCCAGCAGCGTAGGGGTCGGGGAGGTGTGGGAAAAACTGTTTTTT. The rearrangement joins TRBV9 to TRBJ1-4, with no clear D. Germline assignment: CDR1 SGDLS and CDR2 YYNGEE. The CDR3 loop spans 16 amino acids. Trimming took off 0 bases at V and 8 bases at J, with 17 bases between the two ends. The full variable domain, rest sourced from reference TRBV9 and TRBJ1-4, is DSGVTQTPKHLITATGQRVTLRCSPRSGDLSVYWYQQSLDQGLQFLIQYYNGEERAKGNILERFSAQQFPDLHSELNLSSLELGDSALYFCASSVGVGEVWEKLFFGSGTQLSVL.

The chain recombines TRBV2 with TRBJ2-7, with TRBD2 identical over 7 bases. CDR1 is SNHLY and CDR2 is FYNNEI in the germline V gene. V lost 0 bases to trimming and J lost 3 bases; unmatched junction nucleotides: 8. The CDR3 consists of 16 residues. The chain's CDR3 is CASSEASGWNFYEQYF. The CDR3 nucleotides read TGTGCCAGCAGTGAAGCTAGCGGGTGGAATTTCTACGAGCAGTACTTC.

The chain links TRBV28 to TRBJ1-4, with a tentative D call TRBD1 (5 bases). This CDR3 is built from 15 residues. Germline loops: CDR1 MDHEN, CDR2 SYDVKM. Deletions cut 8 bases from V and 0 bases from J, with 13 bases between. In DNA form, the CDR3 reads TGTGCCAGCTTTGCAGGAGGGGCAACTAATGAAAAACTGTTTTTT. Translation: CASFAGGATNEKLFF.

The chain links TRBV7-9 to TRBJ2-5; the match to TRBD2 covers 8 bases. This CDR3 is 18 amino acids long. V lost 1 base, J lost 4 bases, and 14 bases stayed unmatched. Germline V lookup: CDR1 SEHNR, CDR2 FQNEAQ (reference sequence). This CDR3 is CASSLVRSGGWAGETQYF. Written as DNA, the CDR3 is TGTGCCAGCAGCTTAGTGAGGAGCGGGGGCTGGGCGGGAGAGACCCAGTACTTC.

The chain carries TRBV7-2 and TRBJ2-7; D perhaps matches TRBD1 (6 bases). The CDR3 is 13 amino acids. Trimming pared 1 base from V and 6 bases from J, leaving 10 bases between. CDR1 SGHTA and CDR2 FQGNSA come from the germline V gene. DNA of the CDR3: TGTGCCAGCAGCTTAGACAGGGCCTCCGAGCAGTACTTC. Translating it yields CASSLDRASEQYF.

The gene calls are TRBV5-6 and TRBJ2-3; D is ambiguous. CDR3 length equals 13 residues. The germline V gene has CDR1 SGHDT and CDR2 YYEEEE. V gave up 2 bases and J gave up 1 base, with 5 bases separating them. The CDR3 loop reads CASSLTGTDTQYF. CDR3 nucleotides: TGTGCCAGCAGCTTAACAGGCACAGATACGCAGTATTTT.

This chain links TRBV19 with TRBJ2-3; a possible D gene is TRBD2 (5 bases). Germline CDR1 LNHDA, CDR2 SQIVND (reference sequence). This CDR3 has 14 amino acids. V lost 4 bases to trimming and J lost 1 base, with 9 bases between them. The CDR3 protein is CASSRNSGTDTQYF. The CDR3 DNA is TGTGCCAGTAGTAGAAATAGCGGCACAGATACGCAGTATTTT.

The rearrangement joins TRBV18 to TRBJ2-2; 9 bases map to TRBD1. CDR1 KGHSH and CDR2 LQKENI come from the germline V gene. Trimming removed 3 bases from V and 4 bases from J; junction bases left unmatched: 6. The CDR3 runs 16 residues. The CDR3 nucleotides are TGTGCCAGCTCACCCCCGGGACAGGGCTTCACCGGGGAGCTGTTTTTT. It is translated as CASSPPGQGFTGELFF.

The V call is TRBV4-1, the J call TRBJ2-5; perhaps TRBD1 as D (6 bases). This CDR3 comprises 14 residues. Trimming removed 2 bases at V and 2 bases at J, with 9 bases between. The germline V gene encodes CDR1 MGHRA and CDR2 YSYEKL. Written as DNA, the CDR3 is TGCGCCAGCAGCCAACCTGACAGGCAAGAGACCCAGTACTTC. Translation: CASSQPDRQETQYF.

The V call is TRBV28, the J call TRBJ1-2; D remains ambiguous. The CDR3 has 14 residues. Germline values: CDR1 MDHEN, CDR2 SYDVKM. V lost 2 bases, J lost 4 bases, and 11 bases lay in between. As DNA, the CDR3 is TGTGCCAGCAGTTTAATCGGAGAACCCTATGGCTACACCTTC. Amino acid sequence: CASSLIGEPYGYTF.

A single count supports this clone. The rearrangement joins TRBV19 to TRBJ2-1; possible D gene TRBD1, 5 bases. The CDR3 loop spans 11 amino acids. V lost 7 bases and J 10 bases, leaving 11 bases between the germline ends. From germline, CDR1 is LNHDA and CDR2 SQIVND (reference sequence). DNA for the CDR3: TGTGCCAGTAAGAAGGGGCCCGAGCAGTTCTTC. The encoded protein is CASKKGPEQFF. Based on the CDR3 plus reference TRBV19 and TRBJ2-1, the full variable domain is DGGITQSPKYLFRKEGQNVTLSCEQNLNHDAMYWYRQDPGQGLRLIYYSQIVNDFQKGDIAEGYSVSREKKESFPLTVTSAQKNPTAFYLCASKKGPEQFFGPGTRLTVL.

This clone was observed a handful of times. The rearrangement joins TRBV25-1 to TRBJ1-1; 9 bases fit TRBD1. This CDR3 has 14 amino acids. V gave up 4 bases and J gave up 1 base; unmatched junction bases: 1. Germline CDR1 MGHDK, CDR2 SYGVNS. This chain's CDR3 is CASSADRGNTEAFF. CDR3 sequence (DNA): TGTGCCAGCAGTGCGGACAGGGGGAACACTGAAGCTTTCTTT.

DNA for the CDR3: TGTGCCAGCAGTGACCCGACTAGTGGGACAGATACGCAGTATTTT. Encoded protein: CASSDPTSGTDTQYF. This rearrangement joins TRBV6-4 to TRBJ2-3; possibly TRBD2 for D (6 bases). Germline V gives CDR1 MRHNA, CDR2 SNTAGT. This CDR3 is built from 15 residues. The V end was cut by 2 bases, the J end by 3 bases, with 12 bases between.

The chain links TRBV7-8 to TRBJ1-2, with D perhaps matching TRBD1 (6 bases). The V end was cut by 5 bases, the J end by 4 bases, with 11 bases between. CDR1 is SGHVS, CDR2 FQNEAQ, per germline. CDR3 length equals 13 residues. The CDR3 nucleotides read TGTGCCAGCAGCCGGGGACAACTCTATGGCTACACCTTC. Translating gives CASSRGQLYGYTF. Full variable domain (rest looked up from reference TRBV7-8 and TRBJ1-2): GAGVSQSPRYKVAKRGQDVALRCDPISGHVSLFWYQQALGQGPEFLTYFQNEAQLDKSGLPSDRFFAERPEGSVSTLKIQRTQQEDSAVYLCASSRGQLYGYTFGSGTRLTVV.

The chain joins TRBV6-5 to TRBJ1-4; D call uncertain. This CDR3 comprises 12 residues. With 6 bases removed from V and 6 bases from J, the gap between germline ends came to 8 bases. Germline assignment: CDR1 MNHEY and CDR2 SVGAGI. The CDR3, as DNA: TGTGCCAGCAGGAATACATATGAAAAACTGTTTTTT. Encoded protein: CASRNTYEKLFF.

This clone appeared a single time. The chain joins TRBV11-3 to TRBJ2-5; TRBD2 matches at 14 bases. V was pared by 5 bases and J by 1 base, with 9 bases of the junction left unmatched. Germline lookup yields CDR1 SGHNT and CDR2 YENEEA. The CDR3 extends over 18 amino acids. The CDR3 reads CASSPRLAGGVTQETQYF. The CDR3 DNA is TGTGCCAGCAGCCCCCGACTAGCGGGGGGGGTTACCCAAGAGACCCAGTACTTC.

V is TRBV19 and J is TRBJ2-7; tentatively, D is TRBD2 (5 bases). Germline CDR1 is LNHDA and CDR2 is SQIVND (reference sequence). This CDR3 region has 13 residues. The germline V and J ends were trimmed by 6 bases and 6 bases, with 15 bases remaining between them. In nucleotides, the CDR3 is TGTGCCAGTAGCGGAGACGGGGTCCGCGAGCAGTACTTC. It translates to CASSGDGVREQYF. Together with reference TRBV19 and TRBJ2-7, the CDR3 gives the full variable domain: DGGITQSPKYLFRKEGQNVTLSCEQNLNHDAMYWYRQDPGQGLRLIYYSQIVNDFQKGDIAEGYSVSREKKESFPLTVTSAQKNPTAFYLCASSGDGVREQYFGPGTRLTVT.

As DNA, the CDR3 is TGCGCCAGCAGCTTGACCAGGGAATACGAGCAGTACTTC. Protein sequence: CASSLTREYEQYF. The chain links TRBV5-1 to TRBJ2-7; possible D gene TRBD1, 5 bases. The CDR3 loop spans 13 amino acids. The V and J ends lost 1 base and 4 bases respectively, with 9 bases between them. Germline V gives CDR1 SGHRS, CDR2 YFSETQ. Based on the CDR3 plus reference TRBV5-1 and TRBJ2-7, the full variable domain is KAGVTQTPRYLIKTRGQQVTLSCSPISGHRSVSWYQQTPGQGLQFLFEYFSETQRNKGNFPGRFSGRQFSNSRSEMNVSTLELGDSALYLCASSLTREYEQYFGPGTRLTVT.

The chain links TRBV11-2 to TRBJ2-5; 7 positions match TRBD2. CDR1 and CDR2 from the germline V gene are SGHAT and FQNNGV. CDR3 size: 18 residues. Trimming removed 0 bases from V and 0 bases from J; junction bases left unmatched: 10. CDR3 nucleotides: TGTGCCAGCAGCTTAGAAGGACGCGGGGGACCTCACCAAGAGACCCAGTACTTC. Encoded protein: CASSLEGRGGPHQETQYF.

The genes are TRBV11-2 and TRBJ1-1, with TRBD1 matching over 8 bases. The CDR3 is 12 amino acids. V was pared by 5 bases and J by 6 bases, with 2 bases of the junction left unmatched. CDR1 and CDR2 (germline): SGHAT, FQNNGV. The CDR3 nucleotides read TGTGCCAGCAGCGCGGACAGGGCTGAAGCTTTCTTT. Translated: CASSADRAEAFF.

The chain carries TRBV7-3 and TRBJ1-4; D is unresolved. The CDR3 runs to 17 residues. V shed 1 base and J shed 5 bases, with 17 bases lying between them. Germline V gives CDR1 SGHTA, CDR2 FQGTGA. Here the CDR3 reads CASSLKGPDSGNEKLFF. CDR3 coding DNA: TGTGCCAGCAGCTTAAAGGGCCCGGACTCGGGGAATGAAAAACTGTTTTTT.